The clone carrying this T cell receptor (beta chain) was counted a single time. The antigen remains unidentified. The V gene lost 6 bases and the J gene lost 3 bases, with 21 bases spanning the gap. The CDR3 is 17 residues long. Germline V gene data show CDR1 as ENHRY and CDR2 as SYGVKD. Although they were nominally healthy when sampled, donors likely had unrecorded immune exposures. Primers for the PCR totalled 60 Vbeta and 13 Jbeta. The repertoire was sequenced with immunoSEQ multiplex PCR; TCRdb's copy has only in-frame clones and lacks some. The table records some 200,000 clones, 82% of them present only once. The entry originates in a study of cytomegalovirus exposure and HLA in healthy donors. Overall study results and limits: The study recorded 164 TCR beta chains that were cytomegalovirus-associated. What a later analysis showed was that several of the most significant clusters appeared linked to common viral pathogens.

Input material: PBMCs. The receptor's source is a young woman in good health and CMV-seronegative. The chain is built from TRBV10-3 and TRBJ2-4, with D tentatively TRBD2 (5 bases). The CDR3 nucleotides are TGTGCCATCAGGGCTTTGGGGTCCACCGGGGACAAAAACATTCAGTACTTC. It is translated as CAIRALGSTGDKNIQYF.